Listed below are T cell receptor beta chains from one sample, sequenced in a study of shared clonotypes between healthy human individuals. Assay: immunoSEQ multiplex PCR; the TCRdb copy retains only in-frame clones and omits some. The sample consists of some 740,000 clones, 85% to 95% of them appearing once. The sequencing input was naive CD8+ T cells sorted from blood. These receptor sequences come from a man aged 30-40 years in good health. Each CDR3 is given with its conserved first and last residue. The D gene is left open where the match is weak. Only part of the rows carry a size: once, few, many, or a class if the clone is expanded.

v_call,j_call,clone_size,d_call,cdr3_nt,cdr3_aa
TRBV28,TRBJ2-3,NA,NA,TGTGCCAGCAGATTCGGGGATACGCAGTATTTT,CASRFGDTQYF
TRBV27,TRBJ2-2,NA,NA,TGTGCCAGCAGCGTCTTTTACACCGGGGAGCTGTTTTTT,CASSVFYTGELFF
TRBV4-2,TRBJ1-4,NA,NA,TGTGCCAGCAGCCAAGACCCCTCCGGGGGGCCGGATGAAAAACTGTTTTTT,CASSQDPSGGPDEKLFF
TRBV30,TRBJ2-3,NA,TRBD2,TGTGCCTGGAGTGTTAGCGGGACGACAGATACGCAGTATTTT,CAWSVSGTTDTQYF
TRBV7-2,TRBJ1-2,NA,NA,TGTGCCAGCAGCACCCATTGGGGATACACCTTC,CASSTHWGYTF
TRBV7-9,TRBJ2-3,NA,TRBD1,TGTGCCAGCAGCCAGAGACAGGGGGAGACCAGCACAGATACGCAGTATTTT,CASSQRQGETSTDTQYF
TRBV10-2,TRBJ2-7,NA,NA,TGCGCCAGCAGTGGTTCAGGTCAGGTCTCCTACGAGCAGTACTTC,CASSGSGQVSYEQYF
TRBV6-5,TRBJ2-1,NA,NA,TGTGCCAGCACGGATAGCGATCCCCTCAATGAGCAGTTCTTC,CASTDSDPLNEQFF
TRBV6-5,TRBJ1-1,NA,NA,TGTGCCAGCAGCCAGGGGTGGTACACTGAAGCTTTCTTT,CASSQGWYTEAFF
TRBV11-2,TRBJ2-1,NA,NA,TGTGCCAGCAGCTCTACTATAAGCTCCTACAATGAGCAGTTCTTC,CASSSTISSYNEQFF
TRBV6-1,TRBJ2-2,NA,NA,TGTGCCAGCAGTGCCCAGGGAACCGGGGAGCTGTTTTTT,CASSAQGTGELFF
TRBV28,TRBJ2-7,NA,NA,TGTGCCAGCAGTAGAGGGATCTCCTACGAGCAGTACTTC,CASSRGISYEQYF
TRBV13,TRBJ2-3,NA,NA,TGTGCCAGCAGCACACGACGGAATGAGGATACAGATACGCAGTATTTT,CASSTRRNEDTDTQYF
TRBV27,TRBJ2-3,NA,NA,TGTGCCAGCGTTGGGCCTCCATTGGATACGCAGTATTTT,CASVGPPLDTQYF
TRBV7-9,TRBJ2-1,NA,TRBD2,TGTGCCAGCAGCTTGGGACTAGCGGGAGTTGTAAATGAGCAGTTCTTC,CASSLGLAGVVNEQFF
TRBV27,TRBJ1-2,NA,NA,TGTGCCAGCAGTTCCCTACCCGACGGGCAGCCGGGCTACACCTTC,CASSSLPDGQPGYTF
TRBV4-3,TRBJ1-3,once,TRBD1,TGCGCCAGCAGCGTTGCTGTGACAGGGAGTGTATCGGAGGGAAACACCATATATTTT,CASSVAVTGSVSEGNTIYF
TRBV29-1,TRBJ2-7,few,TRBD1,TGCAGCGTTGAAGGGACAGGGACCTACGAGCAGTACTTC,CSVEGTGTYEQYF
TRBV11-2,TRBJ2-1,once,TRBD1,TGTGCCAGCAGCTCACTAGCAGGGGGCCACAATGAGCAGTTCTTC,CASSSLAGGHNEQFF
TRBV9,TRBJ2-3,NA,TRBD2,TGTGCCAGCAGCGTAGACGGACTAGCGGGACTATACACAGATACGCAGTATTTT,CASSVDGLAGLYTDTQYF
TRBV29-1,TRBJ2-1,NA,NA,TGCAGCGTTGAAACCGGTCATGAGCAGTTCTTC,CSVETGHEQFF
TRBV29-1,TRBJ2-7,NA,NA,TGCAGCGCCGTCCCCCGGGACTCCTACGAGCAGTACTTC,CSAVPRDSYEQYF
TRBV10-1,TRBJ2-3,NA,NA,TGCGCCAGCAGTGCATCCGCGGTGCGGGAACGCACAGATACGCAGTATTTT,CASSASAVRERTDTQYF
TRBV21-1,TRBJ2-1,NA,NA,TGTGCCAGCAGCCGAGAGAGTGGCAAGGGAGGGGCTCAAACAAATTACAATGAGCAGTTCTTC,CASSRESGKGGAQTNYNEQFF
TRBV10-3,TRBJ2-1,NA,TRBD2,TGTGCCATCAGTGAGCCTAACGCCGGCCGCGGGAGCTACAATGAGCAGTTCTTC,CAISEPNAGRGSYNEQFF
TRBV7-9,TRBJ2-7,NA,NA,TGTGCCAGCAGCCGAGGCGGCGCCTACGAGCAGTACTTC,CASSRGGAYEQYF
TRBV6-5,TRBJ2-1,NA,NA,TGTGCCAGCAGTTACCACCCCGGCTCCAATGAGCAGTTCTTC,CASSYHPGSNEQFF
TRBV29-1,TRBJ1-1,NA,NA,TGCAGCGTTGAGTACGCGAACGTGAACACTGAAGCTTTCTTT,CSVEYANVNTEAFF
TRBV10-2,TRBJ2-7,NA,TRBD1,TGCGCCAGCAGTGATTCGACAGGGTACTCCTACGAGCAGTACTTC,CASSDSTGYSYEQYF
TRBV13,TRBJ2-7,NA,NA,TGTGCCAGCAGCTCCGGACTAATATCCTACGAGCAGTACTTC,CASSSGLISYEQYF
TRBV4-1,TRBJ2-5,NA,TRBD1,TGCGCCAGCAGCTTAACCGGGACAGTACAAGAGACCCAGTACTTC,CASSLTGTVQETQYF
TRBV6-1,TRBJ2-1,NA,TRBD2,TGTGCCAGCGGTTGGACTAGCCGTAATGAGCAGTTCTTC,CASGWTSRNEQFF
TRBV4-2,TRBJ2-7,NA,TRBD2,TGTGCCAGCAGCCAAGGGGGACTAGCTGAGTACGAGCAGTACTTC,CASSQGGLAEYEQYF
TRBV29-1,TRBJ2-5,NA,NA,TGCAGCGTCGTCGCAGGTGGGACCCAGTACTTC,CSVVAGGTQYF
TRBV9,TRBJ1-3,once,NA,TGTGCCAGCAGTACCGTCGGGACCGGAAACACCATATATTTT,CASSTVGTGNTIYF